Listed below are T cell receptor beta chains from one sample, sequenced in a study of graft-versus-host responses after intestinal transplantation. This table comes from immunoSEQ multiplex PCR, and its TCRdb copy is limited to in-frame clones, with some not included. The repertoire consists of about 3,300 clones, with approximately 81% occurring once and the leading ten covering more than 6.5%. The source was ileum tissue, collected around 17 and 22 days after intestinal transplantation. The receptors were sampled from a human patient who received an intestinal transplant, so some T cells may come from the graft donor. The CDR3 runs from the conserved cysteine through the conserved F or W. Fields, in order: CDR3 protein, CDR3 DNA, J gene, V gene, D gene, clone size. The D gene is left open where the match is weak. Expanded clones are given a class, and other clones once, few, many or no size at all.

CASSVRTRTGVLGNTIYF TGTGCCAGCAGCGTAAGGACCCGGACAGGGGTTCTTGGAAACACCATATATTTT TRBJ1-3 TRBV9 TRBD1 NA
CASSDRVAANYGYTF TGTGCCAGCAGTGACCGGGTCGCGGCTAACTATGGCTACACCTTC TRBJ1-2 TRBV6-1 NA NA
CASSLVLSGGDEQFF TGTGCCAGCAGCTTAGTGCTCTCAGGGGGGGACGAGCAGTTCTTC TRBJ2-1 TRBV7-9 NA NA
CASSPSGGNQPQHF TGTGCCAGCTCACCCAGCGGTGGCAATCAGCCCCAGCATTTT TRBJ1-5 TRBV18 NA few
CASREAVANTIRTEAFF TGTGCCAGCAGGGAAGCAGTAGCTAACACAATTCGCACTGAAGCTTTCTTT TRBJ1-1 TRBV21-1 NA NA
CASSLGDNSNQPQHF TGCGCCAGCAGCTTGGGAGACAATAGCAATCAGCCCCAGCATTTT TRBJ1-5 TRBV5-1 NA few
CASSQQGPGELFF TGTGCCAGCAGCCAGCAGGGCCCCGGGGAGCTGTTTTTT TRBJ2-2 TRBV14 NA few
CASSPRAEGTDTQYF TGTGCCAGCTCACCACGGGCGGAGGGCACAGATACGCAGTATTTT TRBJ2-3 TRBV18 NA NA
CASSEGQGRHQPQHF TGTGCCAGTAGTGAGGGACAGGGAAGGCATCAGCCCCAGCATTTT TRBJ1-5 TRBV19 TRBD1 NA
CASFRVFSGNTIYF TGCGCCAGCTTTCGGGTATTCTCTGGAAACACCATATATTTT TRBJ1-3 TRBV23-1 NA NA
CASSLDRGYLGDTQYF TGTGCCAGCAGCTTGGATCGGGGGTATCTTGGGGATACGCAGTATTTT TRBJ2-3 TRBV5-4 NA NA
CASSPQTGRSTEQYF TGTGCCAGTAGTCCGCAGACAGGGCGTTCTACCGAGCAGTACTTC TRBJ2-7 TRBV19 TRBD1 NA
CASSIGVNTGELFF TGTGCCAGCAGCATAGGGGTGAACACCGGGGAGCTGTTTTTT TRBJ2-2 TRBV11-3 NA NA
CASSQRSGEYNEQFF TGCGCCAGCAGCCAAAGGTCCGGGGAGTACAATGAGCAGTTCTTC TRBJ2-1 TRBV4-1 NA NA
CASSVSHAGEQFF TGTGCCAGCAGCGTATCCCACGCGGGTGAGCAGTTCTTC TRBJ2-1 TRBV9 NA NA
CASSLGGGPRQETQYF TGTGCCAGCAGCTTGGGCGGGGGCCCCAGACAAGAGACCCAGTACTTC TRBJ2-5 TRBV5-6 NA NA